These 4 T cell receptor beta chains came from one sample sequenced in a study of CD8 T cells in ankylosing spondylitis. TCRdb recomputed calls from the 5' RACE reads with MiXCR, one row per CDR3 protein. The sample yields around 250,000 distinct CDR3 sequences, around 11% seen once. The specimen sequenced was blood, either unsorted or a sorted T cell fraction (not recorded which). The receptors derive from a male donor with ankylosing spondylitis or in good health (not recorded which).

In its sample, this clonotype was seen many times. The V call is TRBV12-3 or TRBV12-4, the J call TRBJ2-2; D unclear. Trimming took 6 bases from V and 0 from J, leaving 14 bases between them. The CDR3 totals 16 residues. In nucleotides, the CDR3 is TGTGCCAGCAGCGTGGCCGGGTTCGCGAACACCGGGGAGCTGTTTTTT. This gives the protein CASSVAGFANTGELFF.

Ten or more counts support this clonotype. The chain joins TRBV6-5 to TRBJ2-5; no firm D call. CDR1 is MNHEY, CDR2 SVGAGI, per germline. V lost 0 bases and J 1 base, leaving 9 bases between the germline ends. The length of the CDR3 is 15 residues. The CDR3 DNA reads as TGTGCCAGCAGTTACTCGAGATGGATCCAAGAGACCCAGTACTTC. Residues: CASSYSRWIQETQYF.

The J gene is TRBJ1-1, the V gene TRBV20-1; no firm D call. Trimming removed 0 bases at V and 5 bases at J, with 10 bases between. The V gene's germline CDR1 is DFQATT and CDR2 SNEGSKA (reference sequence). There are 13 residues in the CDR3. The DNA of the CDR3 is TGCAGTGCTAGAGAGGGTGGCGAGACTGAAGCTTTCTTT. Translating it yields CSAREGGETEAFF.

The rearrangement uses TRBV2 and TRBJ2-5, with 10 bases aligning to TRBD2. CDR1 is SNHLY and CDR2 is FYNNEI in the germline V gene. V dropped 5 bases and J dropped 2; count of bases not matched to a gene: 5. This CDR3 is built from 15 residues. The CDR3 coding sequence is TGTGCCAGCAGTATGCTAGCGGGGGAACAAGAGACCCAGTACTTC. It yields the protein CASSMLAGEQETQYF.